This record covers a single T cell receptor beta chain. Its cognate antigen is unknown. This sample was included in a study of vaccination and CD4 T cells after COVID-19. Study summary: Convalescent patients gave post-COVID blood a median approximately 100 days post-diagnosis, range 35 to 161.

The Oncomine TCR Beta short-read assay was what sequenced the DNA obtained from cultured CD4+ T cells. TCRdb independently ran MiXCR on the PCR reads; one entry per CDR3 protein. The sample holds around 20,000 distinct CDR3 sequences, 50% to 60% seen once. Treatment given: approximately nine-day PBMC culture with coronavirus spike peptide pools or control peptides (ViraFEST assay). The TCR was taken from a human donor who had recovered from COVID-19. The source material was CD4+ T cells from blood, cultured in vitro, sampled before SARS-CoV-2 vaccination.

Here the CDR3 DNA reads TGTGCCAGCAGGGATACCGGGACGGACACTGAAGCTTTCTTT. Protein product: CASRDTGTDTEAFF. J is TRBJ1-1 and V is TRBV6-1; a possible D gene is TRBD1 (5 bases). The CDR3 is 14 residues long. The germline gives CDR1 MNHNS, CDR2 SASEGT. The ends were cut back, 6 bases at V and 3 bases at J, with 14 bases in the middle.